This is a list of T cell receptor beta chains from one sample in a study of blood T cells in healthy people across ages. TCRdb processed the 5' RACE reads anew with MiXCR; each CDR3 protein has one entry. The table has about 680,000 distinct CDR3 sequences, around 45% seen once. Specimen: blood. All receptors derive from a woman in her fifties or sixties in good health. The CDR3 runs from the conserved cysteine through the conserved F or W. D genes are given only for firm matches. Where a row states a size, it is once, few, many or the class of an expanded clone; other rows omit it.

v_call: TRBV28; d_call: NA; j_call: TRBJ1-2; clone_size: few; cdr3_aa: CASSRPRYGYTF; cdr3_nt: TGTGCCAGCAGTCGACCCCGCTATGGCTACACCTTC
v_call: TRBV20-1; d_call: TRBD1; j_call: TRBJ2-5; clone_size: NA; cdr3_aa: CSASGTDQETQYF; cdr3_nt: TGCAGTGCTAGCGGGACAGATCAAGAGACCCAGTACTTC
v_call: TRBV20-1; d_call: NA; j_call: TRBJ2-1; clone_size: many; cdr3_aa: CSAAGGPHLNEQFF; cdr3_nt: TGCAGTGCTGCTGGGGGGCCTCACCTTAATGAGCAGTTCTTC
v_call: TRBV20-1; d_call: TRBD1; j_call: TRBJ1-2; clone_size: NA; cdr3_aa: CSARRYSGGLNYGYTF; cdr3_nt: TGCAGTGCTAGGCGGTATTCAGGGGGACTTAACTATGGCTACACCTTC
v_call: TRBV5-1; d_call: NA; j_call: TRBJ2-7; clone_size: NA; cdr3_aa: CASSLASSNYEQYF; cdr3_nt: TGCGCCAGCAGCTTGGCCTCTTCGAATTACGAGCAGTACTTC
v_call: TRBV28; d_call: TRBD1; j_call: TRBJ2-2; clone_size: NA; cdr3_aa: CASRRQGGNGELFF; cdr3_nt: TGTGCCAGCAGACGACAGGGGGGGAACGGGGAGCTGTTTTTT
v_call: TRBV7-6; d_call: NA; j_call: TRBJ2-5; clone_size: NA; cdr3_aa: CASSKRPTQETQYF; cdr3_nt: TGTGCCAGCAGCAAACGTCCGACCCAAGAGACCCAGTACTTC
v_call: TRBV28; d_call: NA; j_call: TRBJ2-1; clone_size: NA; cdr3_aa: CASISERKTHNEQFF; cdr3_nt: TGTGCCAGCATTTCGGAGCGGAAAACCCACAATGAGCAGTTCTTC
v_call: TRBV20-1; d_call: NA; j_call: TRBJ2-1; clone_size: NA; cdr3_aa: CSARGAVDEQFF; cdr3_nt: TGCAGTGCACGGGGTGCCGTCGATGAGCAGTTCTTC
v_call: TRBV4-3; d_call: TRBD2; j_call: TRBJ2-1; clone_size: few; cdr3_aa: CASSRGKLAGYNEQFF; cdr3_nt: TGCGCCAGCAGCCGTGGAAAACTAGCGGGATACAATGAGCAGTTCTTC
v_call: TRBV7-2; d_call: TRBD1; j_call: TRBJ2-7; clone_size: NA; cdr3_aa: CASSLAGQLEQYF; cdr3_nt: TGTGCCAGCAGCTTAGCGGGACAGTTAGAGCAGTACTTC
v_call: TRBV20-1; d_call: NA; j_call: TRBJ2-1; clone_size: NA; cdr3_aa: CSASSPNQQFF; cdr3_nt: TGCAGTGCTAGCAGCCCAAATCAGCAGTTCTTC
v_call: TRBV2; d_call: TRBD1; j_call: TRBJ1-4; clone_size: NA; cdr3_aa: CASSTRTGAKAEKLFF; cdr3_nt: TGTGCCAGCAGTACCCGGACAGGGGCTAAGGCTGAAAAACTGTTTTTT
v_call: TRBV12-3/TRBV12-4; d_call: NA; j_call: TRBJ2-7; clone_size: few; cdr3_aa: CASGFHLLDANEQYF; cdr3_nt: TGTGCCAGCGGTTTTCACCTCCTTGATGCGAACGAGCAGTACTTC
v_call: TRBV7-9; d_call: NA; j_call: TRBJ2-1; clone_size: NA; cdr3_aa: CASSLFFFSLLYYNEQFF; cdr3_nt: TGTGCCAGCAGCTTATTCTTCTTCTCTCTCCTTTACTACAATGAGCAGTTCTTC
v_call: TRBV10-3; d_call: TRBD1; j_call: TRBJ2-5; clone_size: NA; cdr3_aa: CAISGGTGGETQYF; cdr3_nt: TGTGCCATCAGTGGAGGGACAGGCGGGGAGACCCAGTACTTC
v_call: TRBV7-2; d_call: NA; j_call: TRBJ2-7; clone_size: NA; cdr3_aa: CASSFSPRLGEQYF; cdr3_nt: TGTGCCAGCAGCTTCAGTCCACGGTTAGGCGAGCAGTACTTC
v_call: TRBV5-1; d_call: NA; j_call: TRBJ2-3; clone_size: few; cdr3_aa: CASSSDGVGADTQYF; cdr3_nt: TGCGCCAGCAGTTCCGACGGCGTAGGGGCAGATACGCAGTATTTT
v_call: TRBV7-2; d_call: NA; j_call: TRBJ2-3; clone_size: NA; cdr3_aa: CASSFGNRRVGDTQYF; cdr3_nt: TGTGCCAGCAGCTTTGGCAACCGCAGGGTAGGGGATACGCAGTATTTT
v_call: TRBV11-3; d_call: NA; j_call: TRBJ2-4; clone_size: NA; cdr3_aa: CASSSHPGQKYF; cdr3_nt: TGTGCCAGCAGTTCGCACCCTGGGCAAAAGTACTTC
v_call: TRBV28; d_call: TRBD2; j_call: TRBJ2-1; clone_size: few; cdr3_aa: CASSTPREGGRAGHEQFF; cdr3_nt: TGTGCCAGCAGTACACCCCGAGAAGGCGGGAGGGCCGGGCATGAGCAGTTCTTC
v_call: TRBV24-1; d_call: NA; j_call: TRBJ2-6; clone_size: NA; cdr3_aa: CATSGSRAGANVLTF; cdr3_nt: TGTGCCACCAGTGGTTCCAGGGCTGGGGCCAACGTCCTGACTTTC
v_call: TRBV4-3; d_call: TRBD1; j_call: TRBJ2-7; clone_size: few; cdr3_aa: CASSLGDRGSYEQYF; cdr3_nt: TGCGCCAGCAGCTTGGGGGACAGGGGATCCTACGAGCAGTACTTC
v_call: TRBV5-1; d_call: NA; j_call: TRBJ2-5; clone_size: NA; cdr3_aa: CASSPRWDQETQYF; cdr3_nt: TGCGCCAGCAGCCCCAGGTGGGACCAAGAGACCCAGTACTTC
v_call: TRBV6-5; d_call: NA; j_call: TRBJ2-2; clone_size: NA; cdr3_aa: CASSYSVGEYTGELFF; cdr3_nt: TGTGCCAGCAGTTACTCGGTCGGGGAGTACACCGGGGAGCTGTTTTTT
v_call: TRBV4-3; d_call: NA; j_call: TRBJ2-7; clone_size: NA; cdr3_aa: CASSQETAATYEQYF; cdr3_nt: TGCGCCAGCAGCCAAGAAACGGCCGCCACCTACGAGCAGTACTTC
v_call: TRBV20-1; d_call: NA; j_call: TRBJ2-7; clone_size: NA; cdr3_aa: CSARDPRVFPYEQYF; cdr3_nt: TGCAGTGCTAGAGATCCGAGGGTATTCCCCTACGAGCAGTACTTC